The next 30 T cell receptor beta chains were all read from a single sample in a study of Graves' ophthalmopathy and Graves' hyperthyroidism. RNA transcripts were the source from which TCR beta CDR3 regions were amplified. First-round RT-PCR with HTBI primers preceded a second-round multiplex PCR. TCRdb reprocessed the multiplex PCR reads with MiXCR, giving one entry per CDR3 protein. There are hundreds of thousands of distinct CDR3 sequences in the sample; about 20% occur only once, and more than 5.5% lies in the top ten. Sequenced sample: peripheral blood. These receptors were taken from a woman aged 18 to 35 with stable Graves' hyperthyroidism. Some clones in this sample may be carry-over from other donors' samples.

The V and J genes are TRBV6-1 and TRBJ1-3, with 8 positions matching TRBD1. V shed 6 bases and J 0 bases; nucleotides not matched to a gene: 7. The germline V gene has CDR1 MNHNS and CDR2 SASEGT. The CDR3 sequence is 16 residues long. CDR3 DNA: TGTGCCAGCAGAGGGACAGGTCCTCGCTCTGGAAACACCATATATTTT. Amino acids: CASRGTGPRSGNTIYF.

V gene TRBV6-1 combines with J gene TRBJ1-2; a weak D match, TRBD1 (6 bases). The V and J ends lost 3 bases and 1 base respectively, with 15 bases between them. Germline V gives CDR1 MNHNS, CDR2 SASEGT. The CDR3 length is 16 residues. CDR3 coding DNA: TGTGCCAGCAGTGAGGCCCCGGGACAAATTAACTATGGCTACACCTTC. Its translation: CASSEAPGQINYGYTF.

This clonotype has more than one count but fewer than ten. The DNA of the CDR3 is TGCAGCGCGCAGGGGGCGAGTGAAGAGACCCAGTACTTC. It translates to CSAQGASEETQYF. The chain couples TRBV29-1 to TRBJ2-5; 8 bases fit TRBD1. Trimming removed 7 bases from V and 3 bases from J; junction bases left unmatched: 7. This CDR3 is 13 amino acids long. CDR1 SQVTM and CDR2 ANQGSEA come from the germline V gene.

V gene TRBV5-1 combines with J gene TRBJ2-2; D remains unclear. V dropped 0 bases and J dropped 3 bases, with 18 bases sitting between them. This CDR3 comprises 18 residues. Germline V gene sequence: CDR1 SGHRS, CDR2 YFSETQ. The CDR3 is CASSLDGWGRIYTGELFF. CDR3 coding DNA: TGCGCCAGCAGCTTGGATGGGTGGGGAAGGATCTACACCGGGGAGCTGTTTTTT.

The table lists this clonotype with many counts. This chain links TRBV7-2 with TRBJ2-4, with TRBD1 as a possible D gene (5 bases). The germline V and J ends were trimmed by 4 bases and 2 bases, with 9 bases remaining between them. The CDR3 has 14 residues. Germline V gene sequence: CDR1 SGHTA, CDR2 FQGNSA. CDR3 sequence: CASSSGATKNIQYF. Written as DNA, the CDR3 is TGTGCCAGCAGCTCTGGGGCGACCAAAAACATTCAGTACTTC.

The genes are TRBV6-1 and TRBJ2-7; TRBD1 is a possible D gene (6 bases). From germline, CDR1 is MNHNS and CDR2 SASEGT. The CDR3 runs to 14 residues. V was trimmed by 6 bases and J by 4 bases, leaving 16 bases between them. In DNA, the CDR3 is TGTGCCAGCAGCCCACCGGGACACCTATACGAGCAGTACTTC. Protein sequence: CASSPPGHLYEQYF.

In the case of this clonotype: Possible read error: a much larger clone is one base away. The V and J genes are TRBV29-1 and TRBJ2-4, with a possible D match to TRBD1 (6 bases). The CDR3 is 12 amino acids. CDR1 and CDR2 (germline): SQVTM, ANQGSEA. Here the CDR3 DNA reads TGCAGCGTTTGGACAGATAAAAACATTAAGTACTTC. This gives the protein CSVWTDKNIKYF.

This chain joins TRBV29-1 and TRBJ1-2; D is unresolved. Trimming pared 8 bases from V and 8 bases from J, leaving 15 bases between. CDR3 length: 11 residues. Germline CDR1 SQVTM, CDR2 ANQGSEA. CDR3 in amino acids: CSSHGVAGYTF. In nucleotides, the CDR3 is TGCAGCTCTCATGGGGTCGCGGGCTACACCTTC. Combining the CDR3 with reference TRBV29-1 and TRBJ1-2 gives the whole variable domain SAVISQKPSRDICQRGTSLTIQCQVDSQVTMMFWYRQQPGQSLTLIATANQGSEATYESGFVIDKFPISRPNLTFSTLTVSNMSPEDSSIYLCSSHGVAGYTFGSGTRLTVV.

The chain combines TRBV20-1 with TRBJ2-7, with 10 bases matching TRBD1. Germline CDR1 reads DFQATT; CDR2 reads SNEGSKA (reference sequence). Trimming removed 4 bases from V and 3 bases from J; junction bases left unmatched: 3. The CDR3 is made up of 13 amino acids. CDR3 nucleotides: TGCAGTGCTACGGACAGGGGGAGCTACGAGCAGTACTTC. This encodes CSATDRGSYEQYF.

This clonotype came up many times. V is TRBV24-1 and J is TRBJ2-6; 7 positions agree with TRBD2. CDR1 and CDR2 from the germline V gene are KGHDR and SFDVKD. With 2 bases clipped from V and 4 bases from J, the junction kept 7 bases outside the gene matches. The CDR3 spans 17 residues. The CDR3 region has the DNA TGTGCCACCAGTGATTCCCGGGGAGCGGGAGGGGCCAACGTCCTGACTTTC. As protein: CATSDSRGAGGANVLTF.

This clonotype was seen repeatedly, ten times or more. This chain uses TRBV12-3 or TRBV12-4 with TRBJ1-2; the D gene is possibly TRBD1 (5 bases). CDR3 length: 14 residues. Deletions cut 3 bases from V and 4 bases from J, with 12 bases between. CDR3 sequence reads: CASSFAGEVYGYTF. As DNA, the CDR3 is TGTGCCAGCAGTTTTGCGGGGGAGGTCTATGGCTACACCTTC.

The chain carries TRBV7-9 and TRBJ2-7; D unclear. Germline V gene data show CDR1 as SEHNR and CDR2 as FQNEAQ (reference sequence). The CDR3 runs to 13 residues. The V end was cut by 1 base, the J end by 3 bases, with 7 bases between. CDR3 amino acids: CASSLGAVYEQYF. The CDR3 DNA follows: TGTGCCAGCAGCTTAGGAGCCGTCTACGAGCAGTACTTC.

This clonotype was seen ten or more times. The chain combines TRBV12-3 or TRBV12-4 with TRBJ1-5; 7 positions match TRBD1. The CDR3 covers 13 residues. With 7 bases clipped from V and 5 bases from J, the junction kept 5 bases outside the gene matches. CDR3: CASNQGGYQPQHF. The CDR3 DNA is TGTGCCAGCAACCAGGGGGGATATCAGCCCCAGCATTTT.

This rearrangement joins TRBV3-1 to TRBJ2-7; 7 positions agree with TRBD1. Looked up from germline, CDR1 is LGHDT and CDR2 is YNNKEL (reference sequence). CDR3 length: 13 amino acids. Losses at the gene ends were 7 bases for V and 3 bases for J; bases not matched to a gene: 6. The CDR3 DNA follows: TGTGCCAGCACCGACAGGGCCGGCTACGAGCAGTACTTC. Translating gives CASTDRAGYEQYF.

CDR3 in DNA: TGTGCCAGCAGCTTAGCTCAGACCTCCTCTGGAAACACCATATATTTT. Protein sequence: CASSLAQTSSGNTIYF. The J gene is TRBJ1-3, the V gene TRBV7-2, with unresolved D. Trimming pared 0 bases from V and 0 bases from J, leaving 9 bases between. Germline V gene data show CDR1 as SGHTA and CDR2 as FQGNSA. The CDR3 contains 16 residues.

Only a few counts were recorded for this clonotype. The V and J genes are TRBV6-5 and TRBJ1-5, with D tentatively TRBD1 (5 bases). The V and J ends lost 2 bases and 2 bases respectively, with 10 bases between them. The CDR3 has 15 amino acids. Germline loops: CDR1 MNHEY, CDR2 SVGAGI. For the CDR3, the DNA is TGTGCCAGCAGTTACCAGGGCGGAGGCAATCAGCCCCAGCATTTT. Amino acids: CASSYQGGGNQPQHF.

This clonotype was seen a single time. The chain couples TRBV12-3 or TRBV12-4 to TRBJ1-2; D is unclear. With 7 bases removed from V and 8 bases from J, the gap between germline ends came to 14 bases. This CDR3 spans 12 amino acids. The CDR3 bases are TGTGCCAGCACAGGACGGCGGAGGGGCTACACCTTC. Its translation is CASTGRRRGYTF.

J is TRBJ2-7 and V is TRBV5-1, with D perhaps matching TRBD1 (6 bases). The germline gives CDR1 SGHRS, CDR2 YFSETQ. V was cut by 2 bases and J by 4 bases, with 16 bases left in between. CDR3 length: 15 residues. The CDR3 sequence: CASSFSIGQKYEQYF. The CDR3 DNA follows: TGCGCCAGCAGCTTCAGTATTGGACAGAAATACGAGCAGTACTTC.

This clonotype occurred many times. The chain uses TRBV7-8 and TRBJ2-2, with a tentative D call TRBD1 (5 bases). Trimming stripped 4 bases from V and 0 bases from J, with 12 bases between. This CDR3 contains 16 residues. CDR1 is SGHVS, CDR2 FQNEAQ, per germline. The CDR3 loop reads CASSSQGGTNTGELFF. CDR3 DNA: TGTGCCAGCAGCTCGCAGGGTGGGACGAACACCGGGGAGCTGTTTTTT.

In this sample, this clonotype turned up many times. The chain links TRBV6-4 to TRBJ2-5; perhaps TRBD1 as D (6 bases). V lost 3 bases, J lost 4 bases, and 18 bases lay in between. Germline V gives CDR1 MRHNA, CDR2 SNTAGT. The CDR3 contains 16 residues. The CDR3 DNA is TGTGCCAGCAGTGAAAGGTTCGTCGTCAGGGGAGAGACCCAGTACTTC. This codes for CASSERFVVRGETQYF.

This clonotype occurred many times. V gene TRBV28 combines with J gene TRBJ2-7; D possibly corresponds to TRBD2 (7 bases). Trimming took 2 bases from V and 5 from J, leaving 10 bases between them. CDR1 MDHEN and CDR2 SYDVKM come from the germline V gene. The CDR3 extends over 13 amino acids. The CDR3 DNA follows: TGTGCCAGCAGTTTAGGGGGGGCCGACGAGCAGTACTTC. It is translated as CASSLGGADEQYF.

Many counts were recorded for this clonotype. The chain uses TRBV12-3 or TRBV12-4 and TRBJ1-1; tentative D call: TRBD1 (6 bases). This CDR3 has 14 residues. With 5 bases removed from V and 5 bases from J, the gap between germline ends came to 15 bases. The CDR3 DNA reads as TGTGCCAGCAGTCTTTCAACAGGGATGACTGAAGCTTTCTTT. Protein product: CASSLSTGMTEAFF.

The gene calls are TRBV12-3 or TRBV12-4 and TRBJ2-7; maybe TRBD2 (5 bases). The V gene lost 7 bases and the J gene lost 2 bases, with 9 bases spanning the gap. The length of the CDR3 is 12 residues. This CDR3 reads CASTSGTYEQYF. The CDR3, as DNA: TGTGCCAGCACCTCGGGGACCTACGAGCAGTACTTC.

As for this clonotype: This clone may be a read error of a much larger clone one base away. The chain employs TRBV5-1 and TRBJ1-2; possibly TRBD1 for D (6 bases). The CDR3 is 15 amino acids. With 9 bases removed from V and 0 bases from J, the gap between germline ends came to 18 bases. CDR1 and CDR2 (germline): SGHRS, YFSETQ. The CDR3 region is CANTPGGQANYGYTF. CDR3 nucleotide sequence: TGCGCCAACACCCCGGGGGGACAAGCTAACTATGGCTACACCTTC. Combining the CDR3 with reference TRBV5-1 and TRBJ1-2 gives the whole variable domain KAGVTQTPRYLIKTRGQQVTLSCSPISGHRSVSWYQQTPGQGLQFLFEYFSETQRNKGNFPGRFSGRQFSNSRSEMNVSTLELGDSALYLCANTPGGQANYGYTFGSGTRLTVV.

A single count supports this clonotype. The chain employs TRBV5-8 and TRBJ1-5; D remains ambiguous. Germline V gives CDR1 SGHTS, CDR2 YDEGEE. The CDR3 is 12 amino acids. Trimming removed 0 bases at V and 11 bases at J, with 9 bases between. Here the CDR3 DNA reads TGTGCCAGCAGCTTGGTGGTACAATCCCAGCATTTT. This translates into CASSLVVQSQHF.

This clonotype appeared a few times. The chain carries TRBV7-9 and TRBJ2-6; D not certain. Germline CDR1 and CDR2: SEHNR and FQNEAQ (reference sequence). Trimming shortened V by 5 bases and J by 8 bases, and 13 bases separated the two germline ends. The CDR3 totals 14 residues. The CDR3 loop reads CASSLNLVTNVLTF. The DNA of the CDR3 is TGTGCCAGCAGCCTGAACCTGGTGACCAACGTCCTGACTTTC.

This clonotype was seen ten or more times. The rearrangement links TRBV2 to TRBJ1-2; D perhaps matches TRBD1 (6 bases). Germline assignment: CDR1 SNHLY and CDR2 FYNNEI. V gave up 6 bases and J gave up 6 bases, with 26 bases separating them. CDR3 size: 17 residues. The CDR3 DNA sequence: TGTGCCAGCAGACCTTACGGGACAACCCTTACACTGCATGGCTACACCTTC. It encodes CASRPYGTTLTLHGYTF.

This clonotype showed up many times. The chain carries TRBV25-1 and TRBJ1-1; the D gene is possibly TRBD1 (5 bases). The CDR3 is 15 amino acids. Germline CDR1 is MGHDK and CDR2 is SYGVNS. V lost 3 bases and J lost 1, with 12 bases in between. The CDR3 nucleotides read TGTGCCAGCAGTGACCCCCATACAGGGAACACTGAAGCTTTCTTT. Translation gives CASSDPHTGNTEAFF.

By share, this clonotype counts as medium-sized. The genes are TRBV2 and TRBJ2-5, with D perhaps TRBD2 (6 bases). The CDR3 is made up of 12 amino acids. Germline lookup yields CDR1 SNHLY and CDR2 FYNNEI. Trimming stripped 8 bases from V and 4 bases from J, with 11 bases between. This CDR3 reads CASWGEGETQYF. Written as DNA, the CDR3 is TGTGCCAGCTGGGGGGAAGGAGAGACCCAGTACTTC.

This clonotype appeared many times. The chain recombines TRBV11-2 with TRBJ1-2, with 7 bases lining up with TRBD1. CDR3 size: 13 residues. Germline CDR1 is SGHAT and CDR2 is FQNNGV. Germline trimming cut 4 bases from V and 8 bases from J; bases unmatched to any gene: 7. CDR3 coding DNA: TGTGCCAGCAGCTCGACAGGGTTAGGAGGCTACACCTTC. This codes for CASSSTGLGGYTF.